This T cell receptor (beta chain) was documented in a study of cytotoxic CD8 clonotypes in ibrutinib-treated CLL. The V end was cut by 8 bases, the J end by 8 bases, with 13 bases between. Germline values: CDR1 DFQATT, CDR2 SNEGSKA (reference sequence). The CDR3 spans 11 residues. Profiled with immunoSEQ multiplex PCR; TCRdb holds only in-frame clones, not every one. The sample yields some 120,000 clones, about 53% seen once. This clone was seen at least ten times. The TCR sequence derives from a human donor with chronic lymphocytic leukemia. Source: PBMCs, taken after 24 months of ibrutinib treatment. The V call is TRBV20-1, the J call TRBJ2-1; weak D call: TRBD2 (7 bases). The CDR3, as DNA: TGCAGTTCGGGGGGCCCCTATGAGCAGTTCTTC. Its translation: CSSGGPYEQFF.